The source of this TCR beta chain is a study of T-cell reconstitution after alpha-beta-depleted transplantation in children. General observations from the study: At day 60, the high TCRbeta diversity found in some patients originated from recipient T cells and thymic progenitors that had survived. Reportedly, alpha-beta T cells present about two months post-transplant originated from several hundred expanded clones of graft origin. The authors attributed T-cell counts and diversity one year after transplant mostly to newly produced T cells.

This CDR3 is 15 amino acids long. V lost 3 bases and J lost 3; bases outside the gene matches: 4. Germline CDR1 reads MDHEN; CDR2 reads SYDVKM. This clonotype showed up just once. Its antigen is currently unknown. Unique molecular identifiers were used in preparing the TCRbeta library. TCRdb passed the PCR reads through MiXCR, listing each CDR3 protein once. The repertoire consists of about 900,000 distinct CDR3 sequences, with less than 30% occurring once and the leading ten covering about 28%. The receptor's source is a boy in the first two years of life who had a stem cell transplant for SCID, so the T cells may come from the graft donor. This chain links TRBV28 with TRBJ1-5; 8 bases line up with TRBD1. The input for sequencing was PBMCs, mostly from graft donor cells, taken 360 days after TCRalphabeta/CD19-depleted stem cell transplant. Here the CDR3 reads CASSFNRGVNQPQHF. CDR3 bases: TGTGCCAGCAGTTTTAACAGGGGGGTCAATCAGCCCCAGCATTTT.